There are many counts of the clone carrying this T cell receptor beta chain. TCRdb re-derived calls from the PCR reads in MiXCR, one entry per CDR3 protein. Of under 650,000 distinct CDR3 sequences listed, 15% to 20% are singletons. These data are taken from a study of molecular identifiers for immune sequencing clone quantification. V gave up 4 bases and J gave up 4 bases, with 7 bases separating them. The germline CDR1 and CDR2 sequences are MNHEY and SMNVEV (reference sequence). The CDR3 sequence is 12 residues long. The CD8+CD4-CCR7+CD45RA+ phenotype defined the sorted naive CD8 T cells. This chain uses TRBV27 with TRBJ1-1; D is ambiguous. This clonotype was sampled from a human donor in good health. Some libraries in this study had Jurkat cell RNA spiked in. The sequencing sample was made of naive CD8+ T cells from blood, with Jurkat cell RNA spiked in. This sample's subset: FACS-sorted CD8+CD4-CCR7+CD45RA+ naive T cells. The CDR3 DNA follows: TGTGCCAGCAGTTCGCCGGGCACTGAAGCTTTCTTT. Its protein product is CASSSPGTEAFF.